Sequencing of this TCR beta chain was carried out in a study of blood T cell repertoires in COVID-19. Background on the study: Samples representing acute and convalescent COVID-19 were sourced from the United States, Italy and Spain.

TCRdb keeps only in-frame clones here, not all; method: immunoSEQ multiplex PCR. The table has 200,000 to 250,000 clones, approximately 85% seen once. The length of the CDR3 is 15 residues. From germline, CDR1 is SGHRS and CDR2 YFSETQ. J lost 4 bases, V lost 4 bases, and 7 bases had no gene match. The V call is TRBV5-1, the J call TRBJ2-5; 10 nucleotides align to TRBD1. Sequenced sample: peripheral blood. The receptor was derived from a woman in her 70s with COVID-19, enrolled during active disease. The CDR3 loop reads CASSLNGQGVETQYF. In DNA form, the CDR3 reads TGCGCCAGCAGCCTCAACGGACAGGGGGTAGAGACCCAGTACTTC. Drawing the rest from reference TRBV5-1 and TRBJ2-5, the complete variable domain is KAGVTQTPRYLIKTRGQQVTLSCSPISGHRSVSWYQQTPGQGLQFLFEYFSETQRNKGNFPGRFSGRQFSNSRSEMNVSTLELGDSALYLCASSLNGQGVETQYFGPGTRLLVL.